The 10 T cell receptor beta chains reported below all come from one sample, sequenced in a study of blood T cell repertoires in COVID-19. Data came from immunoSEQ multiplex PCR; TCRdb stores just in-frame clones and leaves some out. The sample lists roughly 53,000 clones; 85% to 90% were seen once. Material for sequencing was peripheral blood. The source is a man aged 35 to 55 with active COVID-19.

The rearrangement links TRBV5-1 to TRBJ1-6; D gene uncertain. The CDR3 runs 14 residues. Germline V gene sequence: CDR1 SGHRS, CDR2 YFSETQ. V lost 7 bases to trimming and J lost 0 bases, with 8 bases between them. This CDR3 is CASRLSSYNSPLHF. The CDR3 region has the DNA TGCGCCAGCCGACTGAGCTCCTATAATTCACCCCTCCACTTT.

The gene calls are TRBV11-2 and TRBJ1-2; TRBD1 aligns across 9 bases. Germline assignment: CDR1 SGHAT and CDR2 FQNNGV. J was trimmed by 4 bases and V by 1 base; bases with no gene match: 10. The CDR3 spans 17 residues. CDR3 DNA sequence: TGTGCCAGCAGCTTAGGTCCCCAGGACAGGGGCCTCTATGGCTACACCTTC. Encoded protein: CASSLGPQDRGLYGYTF.

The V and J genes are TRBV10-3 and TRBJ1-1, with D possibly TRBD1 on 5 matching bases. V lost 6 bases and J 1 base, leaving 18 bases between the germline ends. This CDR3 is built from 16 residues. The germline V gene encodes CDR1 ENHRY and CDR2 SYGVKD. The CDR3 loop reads CAIRSSGGEGNTEAFF. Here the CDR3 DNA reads TGTGCCATCAGGAGCTCCGGGGGAGAGGGGAACACTGAAGCTTTCTTT.

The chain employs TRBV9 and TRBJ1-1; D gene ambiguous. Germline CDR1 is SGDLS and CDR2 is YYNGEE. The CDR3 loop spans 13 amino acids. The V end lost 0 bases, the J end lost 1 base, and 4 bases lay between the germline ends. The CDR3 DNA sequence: TGTGCCAGCAGCGTAGACGGGAACACTGAAGCTTTCTTT. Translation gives CASSVDGNTEAFF.

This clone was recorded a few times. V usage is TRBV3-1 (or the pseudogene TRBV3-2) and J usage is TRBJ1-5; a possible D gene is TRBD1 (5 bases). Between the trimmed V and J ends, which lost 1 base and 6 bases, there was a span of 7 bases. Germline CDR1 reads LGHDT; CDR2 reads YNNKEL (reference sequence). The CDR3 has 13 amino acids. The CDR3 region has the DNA TGTGCCAGCAGCCAAGCGACAGCTCAGCCCCAGCATTTT. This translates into CASSQATAQPQHF.

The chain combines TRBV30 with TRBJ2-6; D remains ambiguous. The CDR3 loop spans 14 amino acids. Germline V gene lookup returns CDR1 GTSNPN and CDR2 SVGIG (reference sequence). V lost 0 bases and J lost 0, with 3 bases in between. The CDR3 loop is CAWSVVSGANVLTF. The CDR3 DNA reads TGTGCCTGGAGTGTCGTCTCTGGGGCCAACGTCCTGACTTTC.

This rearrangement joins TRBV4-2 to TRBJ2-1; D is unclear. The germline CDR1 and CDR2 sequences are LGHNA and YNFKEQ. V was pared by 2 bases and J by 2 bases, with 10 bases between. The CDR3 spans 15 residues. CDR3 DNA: TGTGCCAGCAGCCAAACCCGTAGTCCCTACAATGAGCAGTTCTTC. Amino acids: CASSQTRSPYNEQFF.

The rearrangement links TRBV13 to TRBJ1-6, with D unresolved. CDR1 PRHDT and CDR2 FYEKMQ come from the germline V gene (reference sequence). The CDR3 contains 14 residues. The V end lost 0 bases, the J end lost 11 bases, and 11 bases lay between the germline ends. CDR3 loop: CASSLGANSAPLHF. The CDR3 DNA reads TGTGCCAGCAGCTTAGGAGCCAATTCGGCACCCCTCCACTTT.

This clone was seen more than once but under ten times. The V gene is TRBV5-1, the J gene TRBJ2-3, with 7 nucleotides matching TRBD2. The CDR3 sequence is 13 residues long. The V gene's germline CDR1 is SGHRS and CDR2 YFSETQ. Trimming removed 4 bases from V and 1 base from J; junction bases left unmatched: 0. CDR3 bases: TGCGCCAGCAGCCGGGGGGGCACAGATACGCAGTATTTT. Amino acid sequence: CASSRGGTDTQYF.

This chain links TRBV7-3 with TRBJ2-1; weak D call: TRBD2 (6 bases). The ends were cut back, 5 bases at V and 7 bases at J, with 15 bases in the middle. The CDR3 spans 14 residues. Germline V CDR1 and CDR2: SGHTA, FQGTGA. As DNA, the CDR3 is TGTGCCAGCAGCCCCGCCCGGGAGTCAAATGAGCAGTTCTTC. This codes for CASSPARESNEQFF. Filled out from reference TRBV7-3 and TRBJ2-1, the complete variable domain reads GAGVSQTPSNKVTEKGKYVELRCDPISGHTALYWYRQSLGQGPEFLIYFQGTGAADDSGLPNDRFFAVRPEGSVSTLKIQRTERGDSAVYLCASSPARESNEQFFGPGTRLTVL.